The sequence of this T cell receptor beta chain was determined in a study of Ad26.COV2.S vaccination and SARS-CoV-2 variants. Of note for this clone: The antigen is not known.

Sequenced by immunoSEQ multiplex PCR; TCRdb stores in-frame clones only, minus some. The table lists approximately 400,000 clones, about 90% of them singletons, with 3% to 4% in the top ten. Findings of the study overall: Researchers reported similar non-spike TCR breadth in vaccine and placebo recipients.

CDR3 length equals 17 residues. Trimming removed 2 bases from V and 9 bases from J, with 23 bases in between. CDR1 and CDR2 (germline): MGHRA, YSYEKL. The chain has TRBV4-1 and TRBJ2-1; TRBD2 is a possible D gene (5 bases). The input for sequencing was peripheral blood, taken after recovery from COVID-19. The receptor was isolated from a human donor who had recovered from COVID-19. The CDR3 spells CASSQLPPGTSLGEQFF. The CDR3 nucleotides are TGCGCCAGCAGCCAACTCCCCCCCGGTACTAGTTTAGGTGAGCAGTTCTTC.